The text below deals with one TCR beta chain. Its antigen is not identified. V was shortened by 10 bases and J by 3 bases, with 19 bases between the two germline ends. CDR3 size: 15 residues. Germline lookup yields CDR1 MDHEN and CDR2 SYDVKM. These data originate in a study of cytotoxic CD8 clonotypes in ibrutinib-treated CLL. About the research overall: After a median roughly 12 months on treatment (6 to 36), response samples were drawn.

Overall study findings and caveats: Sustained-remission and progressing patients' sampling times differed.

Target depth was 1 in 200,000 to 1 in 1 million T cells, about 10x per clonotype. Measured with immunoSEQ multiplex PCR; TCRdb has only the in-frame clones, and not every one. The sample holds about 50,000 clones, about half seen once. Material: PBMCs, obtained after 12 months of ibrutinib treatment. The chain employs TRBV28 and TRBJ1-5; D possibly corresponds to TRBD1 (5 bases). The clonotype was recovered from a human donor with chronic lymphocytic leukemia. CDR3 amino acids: CAIQVAGRVNQPQHF. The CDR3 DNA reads TGTGCCATCCAGGTGGCAGGGAGGGTCAATCAGCCCCAGCATTTT.